The present entry profiles one T cell receptor (beta chain) with its context. Antigen: not known. Primers: 60 Vbeta forward and 13 Jbeta reverse. Method: immunoSEQ multiplex PCR; TCRdb's copy keeps in-frame clones and lacks some. The table includes about 91,000 clones, roughly 60% detected once. The entry originates in a study of cytomegalovirus exposure and HLA in healthy donors. Study-wide results and limits: For presence/absence analyses, sequencing depth was assumed to be roughly uniform across donors. A missense DCLRE1C variant was associated with V- and J-gene trimming of TCR beta chains in a later analysis, and an independent cohort replicated the association. Cytomegalovirus association was assigned to about 150 TCR beta chains.

The TCR was taken from a human donor in good health. Sequences were obtained from PBMCs.

This chain's CDR3 is CASSLGQGRNTEAFF. DNA of the CDR3: TGTGCCAGCAGCCTCGGACAGGGTCGGAACACTGAAGCTTTCTTT. The genes are TRBV5-4 and TRBJ1-1; the match to TRBD1 covers 8 bases. The CDR3 runs to 15 residues. J lost 1 base, V lost 4 bases, and 6 bases had no gene match. Germline V lookup: CDR1 SGHNT, CDR2 YYREEE (reference sequence).